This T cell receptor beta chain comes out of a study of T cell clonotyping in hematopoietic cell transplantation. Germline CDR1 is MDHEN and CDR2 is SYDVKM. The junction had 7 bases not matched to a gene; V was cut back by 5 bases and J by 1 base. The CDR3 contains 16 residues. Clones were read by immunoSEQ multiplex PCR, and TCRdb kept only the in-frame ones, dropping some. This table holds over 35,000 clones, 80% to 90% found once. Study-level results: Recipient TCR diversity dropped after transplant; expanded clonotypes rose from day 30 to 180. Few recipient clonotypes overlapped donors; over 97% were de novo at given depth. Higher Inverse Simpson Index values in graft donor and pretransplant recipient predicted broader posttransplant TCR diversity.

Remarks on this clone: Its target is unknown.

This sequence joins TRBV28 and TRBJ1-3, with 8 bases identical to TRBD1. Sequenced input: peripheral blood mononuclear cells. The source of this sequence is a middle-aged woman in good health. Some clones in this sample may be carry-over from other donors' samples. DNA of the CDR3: TGTGCCAGCAGTCCACAGGGGGGGACTTCTGGAAACACCATATATTTT. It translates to CASSPQGGTSGNTIYF.